This T cell receptor (beta chain) emerged from a study of T cell changes during pregnancy in multiple sclerosis. Profiling relied on immunoSEQ multiplex PCR, and the TCRdb table lists in-frame clones only, not all of them. Of tens of thousands of clones listed, under 95% were seen once; the top ten hold around 0.5%. In germline, CDR1 is SEHNR, CDR2 FQNEAQ (reference sequence). The CDR3 contains 15 residues. Trimming cost V 1 base and J 3 bases; bases outside gene matches: 2. This material consisted of CD4+ T cells from peripheral blood mononuclear cells, taken in the second trimester of pregnancy. This TCR came from a female donor with multiple sclerosis, enrolled in a pregnancy study. J is TRBJ2-3 and V is TRBV7-9; TRBD1 agrees at 9 bases. The CDR3 DNA reads as TGTGCCAGCAGCTTAGGGGGGACAGGGACAGATACGCAGTATTTT. It translates to CASSLGGTGTDTQYF.